Each of the 19 T cell receptor beta chains below was sequenced from the same sample in a study of T cells in Graves' hyperthyroidism and ophthalmopathy. RNA transcripts were the template for amplifying TCR beta CDR3 regions. During a first-round RT-PCR of the TCR CDR3, the HTBI primer set was used. TCRdb fed the multiplex PCR reads into MiXCR, producing one record per CDR3 protein. The top ten clones hold 3.7% of a sample with about 360,000 distinct CDR3 sequences, 15% to 20% of them seen once. Sample: blood. All receptors derive from a woman aged 18-29 years with Graves' hyperthyroidism.

This clonotype occurred a few times. CDR3 in DNA: TGCGCCAGCAGCCAATTTCCCCGACAGTTCAATCAGCCCCAGCATTTT. Translated, it gives CASSQFPRQFNQPQHF. The rearrangement links TRBV4-1 to TRBJ1-5, with D tentatively TRBD1 (5 bases). The CDR3 is made up of 16 amino acids. Germline CDR1 and CDR2: MGHRA and YSYEKL. V was shortened by 2 bases and J by 3 bases, with 14 bases between the two germline ends.

This chain links TRBV20-1 with TRBJ2-5, with D possibly TRBD1 on 6 matching bases. The CDR3 runs 15 residues. V was shortened by 1 base and J by 5 bases, with 17 bases between the two germline ends. Germline values: CDR1 DFQATT, CDR2 SNEGSKA (reference sequence). Here the CDR3 reads CSARVGGEGVETQYF. The CDR3 nucleotides read TGCAGTGCTAGAGTCGGAGGAGAGGGGGTTGAGACCCAGTACTTC.

This clonotype was seen repeatedly, ten times or more. The chain combines TRBV6-1 with TRBJ2-4; tentative D call: TRBD2 (5 bases). CDR1 is MNHNS, CDR2 SASEGT, per germline. Trimming pared 3 bases from V and 0 bases from J, leaving 15 bases between. The CDR3 contains 17 residues. The CDR3 region has the DNA TGTGCCAGCAGTGAGCGTTCCCTCGGACTAGCCAAAAACATTCAGTACTTC. The encoded protein is CASSERSLGLAKNIQYF.

This clonotype appeared a few times. The genes are TRBV6-2 or TRBV6-3 and TRBJ2-5; tentative D call: TRBD2 (6 bases). The V gene lost 4 bases and the J gene lost 1 base, with 19 bases spanning the gap. The CDR3 is 17 residues long. CDR1 and CDR2 from the germline V gene are MNHEY and SVGEGT. This CDR3 is CASSSRVVGTPQETQYF. CDR3 nucleotide sequence: TGTGCCAGCAGTTCAAGGGTAGTAGGGACTCCCCAAGAGACCCAGTACTTC.

This clonotype was counted ten times or more. The gene calls are TRBV6-1 and TRBJ1-2; D is ambiguous. This CDR3 is built from 14 residues. Trimming pared 0 bases from V and 2 bases from J, leaving 7 bases between. The germline V gene encodes CDR1 MNHNS and CDR2 SASEGT. The CDR3 nucleotides read TGTGCCAGCAGTGAAGCCACAGCGAACTATGGCTACACCTTC. It specifies CASSEATANYGYTF.

DNA for the CDR3: TGTGCCAGCAGCACAGGGGCTGGCACCGGGGAGCTGTTTTTT. As protein: CASSTGAGTGELFF. The V call is TRBV6-1, the J call TRBJ2-2; TRBD1 aligns across 7 bases. J lost 4 bases, V lost 6 bases, and 5 bases had no gene match. CDR1 and CDR2 (germline): MNHNS, SASEGT. This CDR3 region has 14 residues.

The CDR3 sequence is CASSTIGQGNQPQHF. CDR3 coding DNA: TGTGCCAGCAGTACAATAGGACAGGGCAATCAGCCCCAGCATTTT. This rearrangement joins TRBV28 to TRBJ1-5; 7 nucleotides line up with TRBD1. The germline V gene has CDR1 MDHEN and CDR2 SYDVKM. V lost 5 bases and J lost 2; bases outside the gene matches: 6. There are 15 residues in the CDR3.

Turning to this clonotype: Just one base apart from a much larger clone, this may be a read error. V and J are TRBV18 and TRBJ1-1; D gene unclear. The CDR3 sequence is 13 residues long. Looked up from germline, CDR1 is KGHSH and CDR2 is LQKENI. CDR3 amino acids: CASSPRDNTEACF. In DNA, the CDR3 is TGTGCCAGCTCACCACGCGATAACACTGAAGCTTGCTTT. The full variable domain, in which reference TRBV18 and TRBJ1-1 provide the parts outside the CDR3, is NAGVMQNPRHLVRRRGQEARLRCSPMKGHSHVYWYRQLPEEGLKFMVYLQKENIIDESGMPKERFSAEFPKEGPSILRIQQVVRGDSAAYFCASSPRDNTEACFGQGTRLTVV.

CDR3 region: CASSDDPPGTGELFF. For the CDR3, the DNA is TGTGCCAGCAGTGACGACCCTCCGGGAACCGGGGAGCTGTTTTTT. The chain joins TRBV6-4 to TRBJ2-2, with D possibly matching TRBD2 (5 bases). CDR1 and CDR2 (germline): MRHNA, SNTAGT. There are 15 residues in the CDR3. V gave up 2 bases and J gave up 5 bases, with 12 bases separating them.

This clonotype was counted ten times or more. The J gene is TRBJ1-5, the V gene TRBV15, with D possibly TRBD1 on 6 matching bases. V was pared by 1 base and J by 2 bases, with 9 bases between. In germline, CDR1 is LNHNV, CDR2 YYDKDF (reference sequence). This CDR3 is built from 15 residues. The CDR3 reads CATSRVAGGNQPQHF. The CDR3 coding sequence is TGTGCCACCAGCAGAGTTGCAGGGGGCAATCAGCCCCAGCATTTT. Drawing the rest from reference TRBV15 and TRBJ1-5, the complete variable domain is DAMVIQNPRYQVTQFGKPVTLSCSQTLNHNVMYWYQQKSSQAPKLLFHYYDKDFNNEADTPDNFQSRRPNTSFCFLDIRSPGLGDTAMYLCATSRVAGGNQPQHFGDGTRLSIL.

J is TRBJ1-1 and V is TRBV6-5; maybe TRBD1 (6 bases). The CDR3 is 11 residues long. Trimming cost V 4 bases and J 11 bases, with 11 bases left between them. The V gene's germline CDR1 is MNHEY and CDR2 SVGAGI. The CDR3 bases are TGTGCCAGCAGTTTCCGGGACACGGCTTTCTTT. This encodes CASSFRDTAFF.

There are many counts of this clonotype. This chain joins TRBV5-1 and TRBJ2-7; TRBD1 is a possible D gene (5 bases). Trimming shortened V by 3 bases and J by 2 bases, and 9 bases separated the two germline ends. The CDR3 covers 13 residues. Germline lookup yields CDR1 SGHRS and CDR2 YFSETQ. The chain's CDR3 is CASSSDSPYEQYF. DNA of the CDR3: TGCGCCAGCAGCTCCGACAGCCCCTACGAGCAGTACTTC.

The chain links TRBV6-5 to TRBJ2-7; no firm D call. The CDR3 totals 16 residues. Germline V gene sequence: CDR1 MNHEY, CDR2 SVGAGI. The V end was cut by 3 bases, the J end by 5 bases, with 20 bases between. The CDR3 loop is CASSYSHLGIVHEQYF. For the CDR3, the DNA is TGTGCCAGCAGTTATAGTCATTTAGGTATTGTACACGAGCAGTACTTC.

This clonotype appeared many times. V is TRBV12-3 or TRBV12-4 and J is TRBJ1-2; 7 nucleotides line up with TRBD1. V shed 2 bases and J 2 bases; nucleotides not matched to a gene: 5. This CDR3 is built from 15 residues. The CDR3 sequence is CASSLQGEMNYGYTF. The CDR3 coding sequence is TGTGCCAGCAGTTTACAGGGGGAAATGAACTATGGCTACACCTTC.

This clonotype was seen at least ten times. J is TRBJ2-2 and V is TRBV2; TRBD2 agrees at 10 bases. This CDR3 has 15 residues. Trimming at V came to 5 bases and at J to 6 bases, leaving 6 bases not matched to a gene. CDR1 is SNHLY and CDR2 is FYNNEI in the germline V gene. The CDR3 loop is CASSPLLAGPGELFF. The CDR3 nucleotides read TGTGCCAGCAGTCCCTTACTAGCGGGGCCCGGGGAGCTGTTTTTT.

This clonotype was seen many times. V is TRBV3-1 and J is TRBJ2-5, with D perhaps TRBD1 (5 bases). The V end lost 1 base, the J end lost 2 bases, and 8 bases lay between the germline ends. This CDR3 region has 14 residues. Germline V CDR1 and CDR2: LGHDT, YNNKEL (reference sequence). CDR3 loop: CASSQVDSQETQYF. CDR3 sequence (DNA): TGTGCCAGCAGCCAAGTTGACAGTCAAGAGACCCAGTACTTC.

The sample holds many counts of this clonotype. This chain connects TRBV11-1 to TRBJ2-2; 9 nucleotides agree with TRBD1. The CDR3 consists of 16 residues. V lost 5 bases to trimming and J lost 3 bases; unmatched junction nucleotides: 7. Germline V gene data show CDR1 as SGHAT and CDR2 as FQDESV (reference sequence). CDR3 in amino acids: CASSAAGTGHTGELFF. CDR3 in DNA: TGTGCCAGCAGCGCTGCCGGGACAGGGCACACCGGGGAGCTGTTTTTT.

This clonotype came up many times. The CDR3 loop reads CSARDWLTHEETEAFF. CDR3 DNA sequence: TGCAGTGCTAGAGATTGGCTCACCCACGAGGAAACTGAAGCTTTCTTT. V is TRBV20-1 and J is TRBJ1-1; no definite D call. The CDR3 consists of 16 residues. Germline CDR1 and CDR2: DFQATT and SNEGSKA (reference sequence). V lost 0 bases and J lost 5, with 19 bases in between.

Many counts were recorded for this clonotype. This rearrangement joins TRBV15 to TRBJ1-5; D is unresolved. The germline V gene encodes CDR1 LNHNV and CDR2 YYDKDF (reference sequence). Trimming took 1 base from V and 10 from J, leaving 14 bases between them. This CDR3 contains 14 residues. The CDR3 coding sequence is TGTGCCACCAGCAGAGGGAAGGGAGTGGGTCCCCAGCATTTT. This translates into CATSRGKGVGPQHF. Combining the CDR3 with reference TRBV15 and TRBJ1-5 gives the whole variable domain DAMVIQNPRYQVTQFGKPVTLSCSQTLNHNVMYWYQQKSSQAPKLLFHYYDKDFNNEADTPDNFQSRRPNTSFCFLDIRSPGLGDTAMYLCATSRGKGVGPQHFGDGTRLSIL.